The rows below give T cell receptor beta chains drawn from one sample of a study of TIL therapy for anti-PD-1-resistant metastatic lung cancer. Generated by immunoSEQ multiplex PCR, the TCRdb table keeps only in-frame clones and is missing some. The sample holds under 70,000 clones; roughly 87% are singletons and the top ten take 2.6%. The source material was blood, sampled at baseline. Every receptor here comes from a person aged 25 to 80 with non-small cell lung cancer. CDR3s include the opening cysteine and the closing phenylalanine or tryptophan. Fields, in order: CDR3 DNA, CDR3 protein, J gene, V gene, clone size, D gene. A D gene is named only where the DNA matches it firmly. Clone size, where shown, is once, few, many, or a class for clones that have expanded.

CDR3nt: TGTGCCAGCAAACGAGAGCCGCTCTCGGTGGAAGCTTTCTTT
CDR3aa: CASKREPLSVEAFF
j_gene: TRBJ1-1
v_gene: TRBV19
abundance: -
d_gene: -

CDR3nt: TGTGCCAGCAGCGAGCGGGGCAGGAACGAGCAGTACTTC
CDR3aa: CASSERGRNEQYF
j_gene: TRBJ2-7
v_gene: TRBV9
abundance: once
d_gene: TRBD2

CDR3nt: TGTGCCACCGCGGGACAGCGGAATGAAAAACTGTTTTTT
CDR3aa: CATAGQRNEKLFF
j_gene: TRBJ1-4
v_gene: TRBV6-5
abundance: -
d_gene: TRBD1

CDR3nt: TGTGCCAGCTCTATGACAGGGGACGACTATGGCTACACCTTC
CDR3aa: CASSMTGDDYGYTF
j_gene: TRBJ1-2
v_gene: TRBV18
abundance: few
d_gene: TRBD1

CDR3nt: TGCAGCGCCCGCAATATGGACGGACGGAGCCTCGAAGATGGCTACACCTTC
CDR3aa: CSARNMDGRSLEDGYTF
j_gene: TRBJ1-2
v_gene: TRBV29-1
abundance: -
d_gene: -

CDR3nt: TGTGCCAGCAGCGGTTTGGAGGGAGGCGAGCAGTACTTC
CDR3aa: CASSGLEGGEQYF
j_gene: TRBJ2-7
v_gene: TRBV7-9
abundance: -
d_gene: -

CDR3nt: TGTGCCAGTAAGAGTAGCGCGGGGACTAGCTCCTACGAGCAGTACTTC
CDR3aa: CASKSSAGTSSYEQYF
j_gene: TRBJ2-7
v_gene: TRBV19
abundance: -
d_gene: TRBD2

CDR3nt: TGTGCCAGCTCATCCCAGGGGCCGGGGGGATTGAACTATGGCTACACCTTC
CDR3aa: CASSSQGPGGLNYGYTF
j_gene: TRBJ1-2
v_gene: TRBV18
abundance: -
d_gene: -

CDR3nt: TGTGCCAGCAGCTTAGCGAGTGGGAATGAGCAGTTCTTC
CDR3aa: CASSLASGNEQFF
j_gene: TRBJ2-1
v_gene: TRBV7-3
abundance: -
d_gene: -

CDR3nt: TGTGCCAGTAGTATTGACGCAGGGCCGAACTATGGCTACACCTTC
CDR3aa: CASSIDAGPNYGYTF
j_gene: TRBJ1-2
v_gene: TRBV19
abundance: -
d_gene: -

CDR3nt: TGTGCCAGCAGCCAATGGGCAGGGGAGCTTGAAGCTTTCTTT
CDR3aa: CASSQWAGELEAFF
j_gene: TRBJ1-1
v_gene: TRBV3-1/TRBV3-2
abundance: -
d_gene: -

CDR3nt: TGCGCCAGCAGCTTGGACCCTATAGGGAATTCACCCCTCCACTTT
CDR3aa: CASSLDPIGNSPLHF
j_gene: TRBJ1-6
v_gene: TRBV5-1
abundance: -
d_gene: -

CDR3nt: TGTGCCACCAGCAGAGACATGAACACTGAAGCTTTCTTT
CDR3aa: CATSRDMNTEAFF
j_gene: TRBJ1-1
v_gene: TRBV15
abundance: -
d_gene: -

CDR3nt: TGTGCCAGCAGCGTCGGTTACCTGAACACTGAAGCTTTCTTT
CDR3aa: CASSVGYLNTEAFF
j_gene: TRBJ1-1
v_gene: TRBV11-2
abundance: -
d_gene: -

CDR3nt: TGTGCCAGCAGCTTGTTTATAGCGGGAGATAATGAGCAGTTCTTC
CDR3aa: CASSLFIAGDNEQFF
j_gene: TRBJ2-1
v_gene: TRBV5-6
abundance: -
d_gene: TRBD2

CDR3nt: TGTGCCAGCAGTCTCAACAGGGCCACGGCCCTCCACTTT
CDR3aa: CASSLNRATALHF
j_gene: TRBJ1-6
v_gene: TRBV28
abundance: -
d_gene: -

CDR3nt: TGTGCCAGCAGCTTACTAGGTACGGGACAGGGCCCTAATGAGCAGTTCTTC
CDR3aa: CASSLLGTGQGPNEQFF
j_gene: TRBJ2-1
v_gene: TRBV7-3
abundance: -
d_gene: TRBD1

CDR3nt: TGTGCCAGCAATGGACAGGGGGAGCATGGCTACACCTTC
CDR3aa: CASNGQGEHGYTF
j_gene: TRBJ1-2
v_gene: TRBV2
abundance: once
d_gene: TRBD1

CDR3nt: TGTGCCAGCAGCCCCCGCCTAGCGGGGGCGGGAGATACGCAGTATTTT
CDR3aa: CASSPRLAGAGDTQYF
j_gene: TRBJ2-3
v_gene: TRBV4-2
abundance: -
d_gene: TRBD2

CDR3nt: TGTGCCAGCAGTGAATCCCCGGGGGTCACCGGGGAGCTGTTTTTT
CDR3aa: CASSESPGVTGELFF
j_gene: TRBJ2-2
v_gene: TRBV25-1
abundance: -
d_gene: -

CDR3nt: TGTGCCAGCAGTGAACCGGGACTAGCGGTCCACGAGCAGTACTTC
CDR3aa: CASSEPGLAVHEQYF
j_gene: TRBJ2-7
v_gene: TRBV25-1
abundance: -
d_gene: TRBD2

CDR3nt: TGTGCCAGCAGCTTTACTAGCGGGAGCTCCTACGAGCAGTACTTC
CDR3aa: CASSFTSGSSYEQYF
j_gene: TRBJ2-7
v_gene: TRBV5-4
abundance: -
d_gene: TRBD2

CDR3nt: TGTGCCAGCAGTTCTCTGTCTATAAACACTGAAGCTTTCTTT
CDR3aa: CASSSLSINTEAFF
j_gene: TRBJ1-1
v_gene: TRBV6-5
abundance: -
d_gene: -

CDR3nt: TGTGCCAGCAGGCTTAACCAAAGACAGGGGACTTACTATGGCTACACCTTC
CDR3aa: CASRLNQRQGTYYGYTF
j_gene: TRBJ1-2
v_gene: TRBV2
abundance: -
d_gene: TRBD1

CDR3nt: TGTGCCACCAGCAGAGTAGGGGGGGTGGATACGCAGTATTTT
CDR3aa: CATSRVGGVDTQYF
j_gene: TRBJ2-3
v_gene: TRBV15
abundance: once
d_gene: -

CDR3nt: TGCGCCAGCAGCCCGGGGGTAGCGGGTTACGAGCAGTACTTC
CDR3aa: CASSPGVAGYEQYF
j_gene: TRBJ2-7
v_gene: TRBV5-1
abundance: -
d_gene: TRBD2

CDR3nt: TGTGCCAGCTCCTACACGGCGGGGGGCGAGCAGTACTTC
CDR3aa: CASSYTAGGEQYF
j_gene: TRBJ2-7
v_gene: TRBV18
abundance: -
d_gene: TRBD2

CDR3nt: TGTGTCAGCAGCGAGGGGGCCTCGAGCTCTGGAAACACCATATATTTT
CDR3aa: CVSSEGASSSGNTIYF
j_gene: TRBJ1-3
v_gene: TRBV9
abundance: -
d_gene: TRBD1

CDR3nt: TGCGCCAGCAGCTCGCTAGCGAGCACAGATACGCAGTATTTT
CDR3aa: CASSSLASTDTQYF
j_gene: TRBJ2-3
v_gene: TRBV5-1
abundance: -
d_gene: -

CDR3nt: TGTGCCAGCAGCCCTGTCCCCCTACCGGGTGAGCAGTTCTTC
CDR3aa: CASSPVPLPGEQFF
j_gene: TRBJ2-1
v_gene: TRBV5-6
abundance: once
d_gene: -

CDR3nt: TGTGCCAGCAGCTTCGGACAGTTTAATCAGCCCCAGCATTTT
CDR3aa: CASSFGQFNQPQHF
j_gene: TRBJ1-5
v_gene: TRBV11-2
abundance: -
d_gene: -

CDR3nt: TGTGCCAGCAGTGAACTGCCGGGACTAGCGGGAGACTGGGAGACCCAGTACTTC
CDR3aa: CASSELPGLAGDWETQYF
j_gene: TRBJ2-5
v_gene: TRBV6-1
abundance: -
d_gene: TRBD2

CDR3nt: TGTGCCAGTAGTGCTGACAGGGGAAATTCACCCCTCCACTTT
CDR3aa: CASSADRGNSPLHF
j_gene: TRBJ1-6
v_gene: TRBV19
abundance: -
d_gene: TRBD1

CDR3nt: TGTGCCAGTAGTATTAGGGGGCAGGACCCTACGGGCAATGAGCAGTTCTTC
CDR3aa: CASSIRGQDPTGNEQFF
j_gene: TRBJ2-1
v_gene: TRBV19
abundance: -
d_gene: TRBD1

CDR3nt: TGTGCCAGCAGTTACTCGGAGGGGAACACTGAAGCTTTCTTT
CDR3aa: CASSYSEGNTEAFF
j_gene: TRBJ1-1
v_gene: TRBV6-6
abundance: -
d_gene: -

CDR3nt: TGTGCCAGCAGTTTCCAGGGTCTCCCCGAGCAGTACTTC
CDR3aa: CASSFQGLPEQYF
j_gene: TRBJ2-7
v_gene: TRBV12-3/TRBV12-4
abundance: -
d_gene: -

CDR3nt: TGCGCCAGCAGGCCCCGGGCTAGCGGGGGTGAGCAGTTCTTC
CDR3aa: CASRPRASGGEQFF
j_gene: TRBJ2-1
v_gene: TRBV5-1
abundance: -
d_gene: TRBD2

CDR3nt: TGTGCCAGCAGTTCTTGGACAGGGGGCGAGAGTTACTATGGCTACACCTTC
CDR3aa: CASSSWTGGESYYGYTF
j_gene: TRBJ1-2
v_gene: TRBV27
abundance: -
d_gene: TRBD1

CDR3nt: TGTGCCAGCAAAGAGGGCAATTCTATCGATTCACCCCTCCACTTT
CDR3aa: CASKEGNSIDSPLHF
j_gene: TRBJ1-6
v_gene: TRBV3-1/TRBV3-2
abundance: -
d_gene: -

CDR3nt: TGTGCCAGCAGTACCTGGGGGACAGTTGGAGCTTTCTTT
CDR3aa: CASSTWGTVGAFF
j_gene: TRBJ1-1
v_gene: TRBV27
abundance: -
d_gene: TRBD1

CDR3nt: TGTGCCAGCAGCCGATGGGGGGACAGGGGTTTTAATCAGCCCCAGCATTTT
CDR3aa: CASSRWGDRGFNQPQHF
j_gene: TRBJ1-5
v_gene: TRBV9
abundance: -
d_gene: TRBD1

CDR3nt: TGCGCCAGCAGCCAAGAAGGGACTAGCGGCTACGAGCAGTACTTC
CDR3aa: CASSQEGTSGYEQYF
j_gene: TRBJ2-7
v_gene: TRBV4-1
abundance: -
d_gene: TRBD2

CDR3nt: TGTGCCAGCAGCGGGAATGGAAACACCATATATTTT
CDR3aa: CASSGNGNTIYF
j_gene: TRBJ1-3
v_gene: TRBV6-5
abundance: -
d_gene: -

CDR3nt: TGTGCCAGCAGCGTTTCCGGGACAGGGGTCACTGAAGCTTTCTTT
CDR3aa: CASSVSGTGVTEAFF
j_gene: TRBJ1-1
v_gene: TRBV7-9
abundance: -
d_gene: TRBD1

CDR3nt: TGTGCCAGCAGCCAAGATACGTCGGGGTGGAGGGAGCAGTACTTC
CDR3aa: CASSQDTSGWREQYF
j_gene: TRBJ2-7
v_gene: TRBV3-1/TRBV3-2
abundance: few
d_gene: -

CDR3nt: TGTGCCAGCAGTTTTATGGGGAACACTGAAGCTTTCTTT
CDR3aa: CASSFMGNTEAFF
j_gene: TRBJ1-1
v_gene: TRBV27
abundance: -
d_gene: -

CDR3nt: TGCGCCAGCAGCGTTAGCGGCTACTCCTACGAGCAGTACTTC
CDR3aa: CASSVSGYSYEQYF
j_gene: TRBJ2-7
v_gene: TRBV5-1
abundance: few
d_gene: -

CDR3nt: TGTGCCAGCAGCTTAGCGAGTAACTACGAGCAGTACTTC
CDR3aa: CASSLASNYEQYF
j_gene: TRBJ2-7
v_gene: TRBV11-2
abundance: -
d_gene: -

CDR3nt: TGTGCCGTCCAAAGTACAGGAGTGGGTGGTTCACCCCTCCACTTT
CDR3aa: CAVQSTGVGGSPLHF
j_gene: TRBJ1-6
v_gene: TRBV2
abundance: -
d_gene: -

CDR3nt: TGTGCCATCAGTCCCCATTCCGGAGCGGGGGCGTCCTACGAGCAGTACTTC
CDR3aa: CAISPHSGAGASYEQYF
j_gene: TRBJ2-7
v_gene: TRBV10-3
abundance: -
d_gene: TRBD2

CDR3nt: TGCGCCAGCAGCCAAGGCGTTTGGTACCGTAGTGACACCGGGGAGCTGTTTTTT
CDR3aa: CASSQGVWYRSDTGELFF
j_gene: TRBJ2-2
v_gene: TRBV4-1
abundance: -
d_gene: -

CDR3nt: TGTGCCAGCAGTGAAGGAGGAGGAGGGAACCAGCCCCAGCATTTT
CDR3aa: CASSEGGGGNQPQHF
j_gene: TRBJ1-5
v_gene: TRBV6-1
abundance: few
d_gene: -

CDR3nt: TGTGCCAGCAGGGGGACAGGGATCGGAGGCTACACCTTC
CDR3aa: CASRGTGIGGYTF
j_gene: TRBJ1-2
v_gene: TRBV6-5
abundance: -
d_gene: TRBD1

CDR3nt: TGTGCCACCAGTGACCCTAGACGGAACCCCAATGAAGCTTTCTTT
CDR3aa: CATSDPRRNPNEAFF
j_gene: TRBJ1-1
v_gene: TRBV24-1
abundance: -
d_gene: -

CDR3nt: TGTGCCAGCAGCCAAGGGACAGGGGGCGCAAGAACTGAAGCTTTCTTT
CDR3aa: CASSQGTGGARTEAFF
j_gene: TRBJ1-1
v_gene: TRBV4-2
abundance: -
d_gene: TRBD1